The clone carrying this TCR beta chain came up once. No antigen is known for it. CDR1 and CDR2 from the germline V gene are SGHTA and FQGTGA. The CDR3 spans 15 residues. The ends were cut back, 3 bases at V and 2 bases at J, with 8 bases in the middle. Assays examined approximately 99,000 TCR templates per sample. The data were produced by immunoSEQ multiplex PCR, yet TCRdb's version contains in-frame clones alone and is incomplete. The sample consists of 70,000 or so clones, roughly 89% of them appearing once. The data are from a study of siplizumab effects on memory and regulatory T cells. The study's findings and limits: A minor fraction of alloreactive clones, and no more, mapped to unstimulated subsets. Among mappable alloreactive CD4+ clones, the Treg-derived fraction averaged approximately 75% with siplizumab versus less than 35% in controls. Proliferating Tregs taken from siplizumab cultures were not shown to have a confirmed suppressive function.

The sequence derives from a human donor in good health. Sequencing was done on a sample of CD8+ T cells sorted from blood. This rearrangement joins TRBV7-3 to TRBJ2-6, with a tentative D call TRBD1 (5 bases). CDR3 loop: CASSFTGAGANVLTF. DNA for the CDR3: TGTGCCAGCAGCTTCACAGGAGCTGGGGCCAACGTCCTGACTTTC.